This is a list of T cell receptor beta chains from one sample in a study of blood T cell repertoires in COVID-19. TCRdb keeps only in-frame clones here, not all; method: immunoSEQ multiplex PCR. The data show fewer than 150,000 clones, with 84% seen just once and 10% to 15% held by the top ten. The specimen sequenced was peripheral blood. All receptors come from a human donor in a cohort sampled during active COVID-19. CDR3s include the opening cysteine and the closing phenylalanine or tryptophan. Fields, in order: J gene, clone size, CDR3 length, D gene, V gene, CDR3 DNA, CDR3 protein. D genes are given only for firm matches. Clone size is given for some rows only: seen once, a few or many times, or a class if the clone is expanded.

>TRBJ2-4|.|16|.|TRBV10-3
TGTGCCATCAGTGAGTCCTGGGGGCTAGCCAAAAACATTCAGTACTTC
CAISESWGLAKNIQYF
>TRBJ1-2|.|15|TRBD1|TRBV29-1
TGCAGCGTTGAAGATCGGGACAGGGGTACCTATGGCTACACCTTC
CSVEDRDRGTYGYTF
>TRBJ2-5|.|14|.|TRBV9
TGTGCCAGCAGCTTCGGTTGGGGCAGGGAGACCCAGTACTTC
CASSFGWGRETQYF
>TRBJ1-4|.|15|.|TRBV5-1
TGCGCCAGCAGCCCTGAGCAGGGGCCTAATGAAAAACTGTTTTTT
CASSPEQGPNEKLFF
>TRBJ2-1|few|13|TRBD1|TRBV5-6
TGTGCCAGCAGGGGCAAACAGGGGAATGAGCAGTTCTTC
CASRGKQGNEQFF
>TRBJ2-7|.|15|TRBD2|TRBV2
TGTGCCAGCAGTGAATTCGGGGGGGGATCCTACGAGCAGTACTTC
CASSEFGGGSYEQYF
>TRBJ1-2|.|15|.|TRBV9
TGTGCCAGCAGCGGGAGGACAGCCTCTGGCTATGGCTACACCTTC
CASSGRTASGYGYTF
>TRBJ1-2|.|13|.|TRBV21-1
TGTGCCAGCCCAGCACGTATTAAGAGGGGCTACACCTTC
CASPARIKRGYTF
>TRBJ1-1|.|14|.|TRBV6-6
TGTGCCAGCAGCTACCCTCAGGTGAACACTGAAGCTTTCTTT
CASSYPQVNTEAFF
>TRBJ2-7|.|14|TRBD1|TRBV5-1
TGCGCCAGCAGCCCGGGACAGGGAATGTACGAGCAGTACTTC
CASSPGQGMYEQYF
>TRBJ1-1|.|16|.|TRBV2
TGTGCCAGCAGCGTAAGAACGGACTCCTGGAGCACTGAAGCTTTCTTT
CASSVRTDSWSTEAFF
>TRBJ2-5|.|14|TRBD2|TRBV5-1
TGCGCCAGCACCGTCGGACTAGCGGAAGAGACCCAGTACTTC
CASTVGLAEETQYF
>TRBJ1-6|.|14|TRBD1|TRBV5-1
TGCGCCAGCAGCTACGGACAGGAAAATTCACCCCTCCACTTT
CASSYGQENSPLHF
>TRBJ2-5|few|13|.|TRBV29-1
TGCAGCGTTGACGGGGTGGAAGGGGAGACCCAGTACTTC
CSVDGVEGETQYF
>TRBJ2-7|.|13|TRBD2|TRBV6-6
TGTGCCAGCACCCACGGGGGGGCCCACGAGCAGTACTTC
CASTHGGAHEQYF
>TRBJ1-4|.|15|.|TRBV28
TGTGCCAGCACTTCCTTCGGAGGGACGGGTGAAAAACTGTTTTTT
CASTSFGGTGEKLFF
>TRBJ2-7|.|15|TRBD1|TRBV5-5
TGTGCCAGCAGCCGACCCGGGACAGGATCCTACGAGCAGTACTTC
CASSRPGTGSYEQYF
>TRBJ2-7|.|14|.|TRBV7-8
TGTGCCACCCGTCTGGGCAGGGTCTCCTACGAGCAGTACTTC
CATRLGRVSYEQYF
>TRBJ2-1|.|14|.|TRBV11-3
TGTGCCAGCAGCTTGAGGGGGCCGGGGGTTGAGGTGTTCTTC
CASSLRGPGVEVFF
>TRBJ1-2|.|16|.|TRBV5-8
TGTGCCAGCAGCTTGGCCGCAGGGGCCGGGACCTATGGCTACACCTTC
CASSLAAGAGTYGYTF
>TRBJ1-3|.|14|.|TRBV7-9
TGTGCCAGCAGCCCCGACATCTCTGGAAACACCATATATTTT
CASSPDISGNTIYF
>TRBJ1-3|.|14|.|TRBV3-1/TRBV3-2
TGTGCCAGCAGCCCCAGAGGGCAGGAAAACACCATATATTTT
CASSPRGQENTIYF
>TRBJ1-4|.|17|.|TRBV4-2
TGTGCCAGCAGCCAAGACGGGGGGGGGCTGTCTAATGAAAAACTGTTTTTT
CASSQDGGGLSNEKLFF
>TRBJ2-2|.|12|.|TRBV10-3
TGTGCCATCAGTGAGCAACAGGGGGAGCTGTTTTTT
CAISEQQGELFF
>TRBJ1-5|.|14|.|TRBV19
TGTGCCAGTACCCCGGGGGGAAAAAATCAGCCCCAGCATTTT
CASTPGGKNQPQHF
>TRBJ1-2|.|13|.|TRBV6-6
TGTGCCAGCAGTTACGGAGGGACCTATGGCTACACCTTC
CASSYGGTYGYTF
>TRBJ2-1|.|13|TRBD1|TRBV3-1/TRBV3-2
TGTGCCAGCAGCAGGGACAGAGACAATGAGCAGTTCTTC
CASSRDRDNEQFF
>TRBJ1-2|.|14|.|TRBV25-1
TGTGCCAGCAGTGATAGGGGCAGCCACTATGGCTACACCTTC
CASSDRGSHYGYTF
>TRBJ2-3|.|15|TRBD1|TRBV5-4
TGTGCCAGCAGCGGGAGACAGGGGGCGGGTGATACGCAGTATTTT
CASSGRQGAGDTQYF
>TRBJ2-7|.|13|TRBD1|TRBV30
TGTGCCTGCCGGCCGGGACAGGAATACGAGCAGTACTTC
CACRPGQEYEQYF
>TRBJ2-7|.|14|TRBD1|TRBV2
TGTGCCAGCAGGTGGGGACAGGGGGGTCTCGAGCAGTACTTC
CASRWGQGGLEQYF
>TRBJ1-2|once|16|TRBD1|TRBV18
TGTGCCAGCTCACCACGGCAGGGACAGGGGCTCTATGGCTACACCTTC
CASSPRQGQGLYGYTF
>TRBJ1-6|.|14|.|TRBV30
TGTGCCTTAACGAAGGGGGTGGAAAATTCACCCCTCCACTTT
CALTKGVENSPLHF
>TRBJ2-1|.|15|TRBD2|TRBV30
TGTGCCTGGAGTGGAGGACTAGCGGGATACAATGAGCAGTTCTTC
CAWSGGLAGYNEQFF
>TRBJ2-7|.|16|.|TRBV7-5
TGTGCCAGAAGCCAACCGCGGGGAGGGGGCTCCTACGAGCAGTACTTC
CARSQPRGGGSYEQYF
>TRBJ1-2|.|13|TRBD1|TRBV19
TGTGCCAGTAGTATCGGACAGGGGAATGGCTACACCTTC
CASSIGQGNGYTF
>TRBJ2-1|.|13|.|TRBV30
TGTGCCTGGAAGCTGAGCTCCTACAATGAGCAGTTCTTC
CAWKLSSYNEQFF
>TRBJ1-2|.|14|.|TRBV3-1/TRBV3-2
TGTGCCAGCAGCCAAGAGGGGGGAGGCGATGGCTACACCTTC
CASSQEGGGDGYTF
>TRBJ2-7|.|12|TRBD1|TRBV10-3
TGTGCCGCCTCGGACAGGGCCTACGAGCAGTACTTC
CAASDRAYEQYF
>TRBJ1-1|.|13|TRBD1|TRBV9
TGTGCCAGCACCCTGACAGGGTCTCCTGAAGCTTTCTTT
CASTLTGSPEAFF
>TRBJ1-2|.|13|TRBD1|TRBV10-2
TGCGCCAGCACCCAGACAGGGAACTATGGCTACACCTTC
CASTQTGNYGYTF
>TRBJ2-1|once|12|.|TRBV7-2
TGTGCCAGCAGCTACAGGGCTGGTGAGCAGTTCTTC
CASSYRAGEQFF
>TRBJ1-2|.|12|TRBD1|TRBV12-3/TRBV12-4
TGTGCCAGCAGTTTGGACAGGTGGGGCTACACCTTC
CASSLDRWGYTF
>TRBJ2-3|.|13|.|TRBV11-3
TGTGCCAGCAGCTTAAACGCGGGGGATACGCAGTATTTT
CASSLNAGDTQYF
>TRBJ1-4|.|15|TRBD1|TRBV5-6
TGTGCCAGCAGCAGGACCGGGACAGGGGATGAAAAACTGTTTTTT
CASSRTGTGDEKLFF
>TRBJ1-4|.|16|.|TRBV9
TGTGCCAGCAGCGTAGGGCAGACCCGGGGGAATGAAAAACTGTTTTTT
CASSVGQTRGNEKLFF
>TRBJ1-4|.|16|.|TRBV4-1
TGCGCCAGCAGCCAAGAAGCGGTGCCTACTAATGAAAAACTGTTTTTT
CASSQEAVPTNEKLFF
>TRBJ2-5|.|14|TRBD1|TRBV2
TGTGCCAGCAGGGGAGACAGGGTGGCAGAGACCCAGTACTTC
CASRGDRVAETQYF
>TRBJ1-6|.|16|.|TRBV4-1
TGCGCCAGCAGCCAAGAGGAGGGGTACCATAATTCACCCCTCCACTTT
CASSQEEGYHNSPLHF
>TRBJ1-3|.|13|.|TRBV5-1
TGCGCCAGCAGCTTATCAGGGGTCAACACCATATATTTT
CASSLSGVNTIYF
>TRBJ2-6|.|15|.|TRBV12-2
TGTCCCGGAAACAGGGGTATGGAAGGGGCCAACGTCCTGACTTTC
CPGNRGMEGANVLTF
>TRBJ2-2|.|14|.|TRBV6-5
TGTGCCAGCAAGAGCGGGCGGAACACCGGGGAGCTGTTTTTT
CASKSGRNTGELFF